These T cell receptor beta chains were read from a single sample in a study of early stage breast cancer tumors. Data came from immunoSEQ multiplex PCR; TCRdb stores just in-frame clones and leaves some out. This sample has over 25,000 clones, with approximately 72% found just once. Sequenced input: blood. The receptors here all came from a person aged 45 to 59 with breast cancer. Both conserved end residues are part of each CDR3. A D gene is named only where the DNA matches it firmly. Clone size is not always given. Where it is, it says once, few, many or a class for expanded clones.

size	V	J	D	DNA	CDR3
NA	TRBV11-2	TRBJ2-2	TRBD1	TGTGCCAGCAGCCAGACAGGGACGAACACCGGGGAGCTGTTTTTT	CASSQTGTNTGELFF
NA	TRBV5-4	TRBJ1-2	TRBD1	TGTGCCAGCAGCTTCGAGACAGGGTCTCGTGGCTACACCTTC	CASSFETGSRGYTF
NA	TRBV7-2	TRBJ2-2	NA	TGTGCCAGCAGCTTATGGGTGGGTGGTTCCGGGGAGCTGTTTTTT	CASSLWVGGSGELFF
NA	TRBV19	TRBJ1-5	NA	TGTGCCAGTAGAGAGCAGGGCAATCAGCCCCAGCATTTT	CASREQGNQPQHF
once	TRBV7-9	TRBJ2-3	TRBD2	TGTGCCAGCAGCGTTCTAGCGGGACCCACAGATACGCAGTATTTT	CASSVLAGPTDTQYF
NA	TRBV29-1	TRBJ2-2	TRBD1	TGCAGCGCTGGACAGGGGGCTTCCACCGGGGAGCTGTTTTTT	CSAGQGASTGELFF
NA	TRBV5-4	TRBJ1-2	TRBD1	TGTGCCAGCAGCTGGACAGGGGAGTGGAACTATGGCTACACCTTC	CASSWTGEWNYGYTF
NA	TRBV2	TRBJ1-2	NA	TGTGCCAGCCGGCTCCGTCAGGGTGGGGCTAACTATGGCTACACCTTC	CASRLRQGGANYGYTF
NA	TRBV18	TRBJ1-4	NA	TGTGCCAGCTCATCCGCGGGTGCAACTAATGAAAAACTGTTTTTT	CASSSAGATNEKLFF
NA	TRBV15	TRBJ2-7	TRBD2	TGTGCCACCAGCAGAGGGAGCGGGAGGTACGAGCAGTACTTC	CATSRGSGRYEQYF
few	TRBV6-1	TRBJ1-2	TRBD1	TGTGCCAGCAGTGAAGCATTCGCAGGGGGGTATGGCTACACCTTC	CASSEAFAGGYGYTF
NA	TRBV5-5	TRBJ2-7	NA	TGTGCCAGCAGCTTGGCCTTTGGAAGCTCCTACGAGCAGTACTTC	CASSLAFGSSYEQYF
NA	TRBV29-1	TRBJ2-1	NA	TGCAGCGCCACACTAGTACGGGATGAGCAGTTCTTC	CSATLVRDEQFF
NA	TRBV2	TRBJ1-1	NA	TGTGCCAGCAGTGCTAGGTGGGACACTGAAGCTTTCTTT	CASSARWDTEAFF
few	TRBV5-1	TRBJ1-2	NA	TGCGCCAGCAGCGCAGGACTTCCGAGGGATGGCTACACCTTC	CASSAGLPRDGYTF
NA	TRBV7-9	TRBJ2-5	NA	TGTGCCAGCAGCTCCCTTCAAGAGACCCAGTACTTC	CASSSLQETQYF
few	TRBV6-1	TRBJ2-2	TRBD1	TGTGCCAGCAGTGCCCGGGACAGGACCACCGGGGAGCTGTTTTTT	CASSARDRTTGELFF
once	TRBV7-7	TRBJ2-1	TRBD2	TGTGCTAGCCGATCAGAAGGGACTAGCGGGTACAATGAGCAGTTCTTC	CASRSEGTSGYNEQFF
once	TRBV7-6	TRBJ2-1	TRBD2	TGTGCCAGCAGCTTAGGGTTAGCGGGGGAGCAGTTCTTC	CASSLGLAGEQFF
NA	TRBV10-3	TRBJ2-1	NA	TGTGCCATCAGTGAGTCAGGGAAGAAGAGGAATGAGCAGTTCTTC	CAISESGKKRNEQFF
NA	TRBV2	TRBJ2-1	NA	TGTGCCAGCAGAGTAGGCACGCTCGACAATGAGCAGTTCTTC	CASRVGTLDNEQFF
NA	TRBV5-6	TRBJ2-1	NA	TGTGCCAGCAGCTTTTTCATGTCCAATGAGCAGTTCTTC	CASSFFMSNEQFF
NA	TRBV11-2	TRBJ2-1	NA	TGTGCCAGCAGCGGCAACCCTGGGACTTACCCTTTCTCCTACAATGAGCAGTTCTTC	CASSGNPGTYPFSYNEQFF
NA	TRBV15	TRBJ2-7	NA	TGTGCCACCAGCAGAGATCGGTCAGGGCACGAGCAGTACTTC	CATSRDRSGHEQYF
NA	TRBV7-9	TRBJ1-4	NA	TGTGCCAGCAGCACGCGCGGAACTAATGAAAAACTGTTTTTT	CASSTRGTNEKLFF
NA	TRBV4-3	TRBJ2-3	NA	TGCGCCAGCAGCCAAGATACCGGAATAGCAGATACGCAGTATTTT	CASSQDTGIADTQYF